These T cell receptor beta chains were read from a single sample in a study of cytomegalovirus exposure and HLA in healthy donors. The repertoire was sequenced with immunoSEQ multiplex PCR; TCRdb's copy has only in-frame clones and lacks some. The sample contains about 200,000 clones, roughly 77% of which appear only once. Sequenced: PBMCs. The receptors were sampled from a woman aged 45-65 years in good health and CMV-seronegative. Both conserved end residues are part of each CDR3. A clone size is listed for some rows: how often the clone was seen (once, few, many), or a class if it is expanded.

v_gene	j_gene	abundance	CDR3aa
TRBV15	TRBJ1-4	NA	CTTSRDSPGHREKLFF
TRBV4-3	TRBJ1-3	once	CASSQDPAPTPGHSGNTIYF
TRBV9	TRBJ2-1	NA	CASSDRTGGHNEQFF
TRBV19	TRBJ1-5	NA	CASSLENNQPQHF
TRBV4-3	TRBJ2-2	NA	CASSQEGATGELFF
TRBV9	TRBJ2-3	NA	CASSVDQRGSTDTQYF
TRBV4-1	TRBJ1-3	NA	CASSQDGGRGSGNTIYF
TRBV7-2	TRBJ1-5	NA	CASSSGQFNQPQHF
TRBV5-1	TRBJ1-2	NA	CASSSPDRGHGYTF
TRBV11-2	TRBJ2-1	NA	CASSSSGSGGNEQFF
TRBV23-1	TRBJ1-1	NA	CASSQSSRGTEAFF
TRBV28	TRBJ1-5	NA	CASSLQGYNQPQHF
TRBV7-8	TRBJ1-2	NA	CASSLVIGPGVNYGYTF
TRBV15	TRBJ1-1	once	CATSRGKTEKAFF
TRBV7-3	TRBJ2-1	few	CASSSPGLDEQFF
TRBV2	TRBJ1-6	NA	CASKRSGDSPLHF
TRBV27	TRBJ1-1	NA	CASSLQVRAADRGNTEAFF
TRBV6-1	TRBJ1-5	NA	CASSSEGQINQPQHF
TRBV12-5	TRBJ2-1	NA	CASGLVLGLAGDNEQFF
TRBV7-9	TRBJ2-5	NA	CASSPPLAGGMYDQETQYF
TRBV11-2	TRBJ1-1	NA	CASSFQTGGGPAFF
TRBV6-1	NA	NA	CASSEEDTSSYEQYF
TRBV19	TRBJ1-5	NA	CASSPQGNNQPQHF
TRBV18	TRBJ2-2	NA	CASSQQRTGADTGELFF
TRBV27	TRBJ2-1	NA	CASSPRQGAYNEQFF
TRBV11-2	TRBJ1-5	NA	CASSPQGGNQPQHF